What follows describes a single T cell receptor (beta chain). The antigen remains unidentified. This sample stems from a study of vaccination and CD4 T cells after COVID-19. Overall study context: Post-vaccine sample collection happened at a median of about 10 weeks after dose two, ranging 14 to 241. Some control cultures received a CEFX pool, which served as the positive control. Others received an HIV-1 Nef pool or no peptide.

With V trimmed by 3 bases and J by 7 bases, 6 bases remained unmatched. Germline loops: CDR1 LNHDA, CDR2 SQIVND (reference sequence). The CDR3 contains 14 residues. Oncomine TCR Beta short-read sequencing was applied to DNA from cultured CD4+ T cells. Once CD4+ T cells had been cultured, genomic DNA was extracted from them. TCRdb independently ran MiXCR on the PCR reads; one entry per CDR3 protein. Of about 8,300 distinct CDR3 sequences detected, roughly three fifths appear once; the ten largest clones hold about a third. This sample's treatment: roughly nine-day PBMC culture with coronavirus spike peptide pools or control peptides (ViraFEST assay). Expansion of antigen-specific T cells with peptide pools by ViraFEST preceded sequencing of TCRs.

Sequences were obtained from CD4+ T cells from blood, cultured in vitro. The source is a human donor who had recovered from COVID-19. The V and J genes are TRBV19 and TRBJ1-5; TRBD1 matches at 7 bases. The CDR3 reads CASSIPGGAQPQHF. CDR3 nucleotide sequence: TGTGCCAGTAGTATCCCAGGGGGGGCGCAGCCCCAGCATTTT.